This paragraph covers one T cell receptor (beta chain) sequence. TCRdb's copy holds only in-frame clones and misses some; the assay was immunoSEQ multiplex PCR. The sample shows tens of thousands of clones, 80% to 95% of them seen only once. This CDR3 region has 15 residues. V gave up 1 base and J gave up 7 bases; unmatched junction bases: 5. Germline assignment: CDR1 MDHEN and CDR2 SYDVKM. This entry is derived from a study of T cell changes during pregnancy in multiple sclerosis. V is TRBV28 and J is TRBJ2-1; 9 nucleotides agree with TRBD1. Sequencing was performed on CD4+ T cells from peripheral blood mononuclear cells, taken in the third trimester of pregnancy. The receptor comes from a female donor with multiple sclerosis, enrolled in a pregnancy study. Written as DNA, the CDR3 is TGTGCCAGCAGTTTATTGGGACAGGGCTCGAATGAGCAGTTCTTC. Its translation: CASSLLGQGSNEQFF.